What follows are 5 T cell receptor beta chains derived from one specimen sequenced in a study of tissue T cells after allogeneic stem cell transplantation (dated by TCRdb to 2021 to 2024). Receptors were amplified or captured by the immunoSEQ multiplex PCR assay. In TCRdb, the immuneACCESS table is reduced to in-frame sequences with V and J assigned. These tables do not hold every clone; where another copy was compared, an unresolved V gene accounts for under half, and the others remain unexplained. In all, the sample holds a few thousand clones, and around 50% of those were seen once. Around 7% of the sample is taken by the ten largest. Explained via the paper, the time point label denotes: mouse harvest day 7 after allogeneic transplant. Mouse grafts combined 10^7 T-cell-depleted bone marrow cells with 10^6 splenic CD5+ T cells, given via tail vein injection. The specimen sequenced was gut tissue. All receptors derive from a female BALB/c mouse given C57BL/6 T cells with graft-versus-host disease after an allogeneic hematopoietic cell transplant.

Note on this clone: Mouse gene names apply. The CDR3 spells CASSPGTANTEVFF. CDR3 DNA (partial): TGTGCCAGCAGTCCCGGGACGGCAAACACAGAAGTCTTC. The V gene is TRBV26, the J gene TRBJ1-1; possible D gene TRBD1, 5 bases. The read stops 1 residue short of the end of the CDR3; the missing end is completed from the germline J gene. Germline values: CDR1 KGHPV, CDR2 FQNQEV (reference sequence). V was pared by 4 bases and J by 0 bases, with 9 bases between. CDR3 length: 14 residues.

This clone has a handful of counts. Each gene name is a mouse one. The read is 1 residue too short to cover the CDR3 end, so that end is filled in from the germline J gene. The chain joins TRBV23 to TRBJ2-7; the table calls TRBD1, which could not be checked here. Germline assignment: CDR1 KGHTA and CDR2 FQNQQP. The CDR3 extends over 13 amino acids. CDR3 DNA (partial): TGCTCCAGCAGTCAGGGCAGGGGTTATGAACAGTAC. This translates into CSSSQGRGYEQY. The full CDR3 sequence reads CSSSQGRGYEQYF.

This clone counts as large. Germline and genes here are mouse. The read finishes 1 residue shy of the CDR3 end, and the germline J gene is used to complete it. The chain uses TRBV1 and TRBJ2-1; tentative D call: TRBD1 (6 bases). V was trimmed by 0 bases and J by 3 bases, leaving 12 bases between them. The CDR3 totals 16 residues. CDR1 and CDR2 from the germline V gene are NSQYPW and LRSPGD (reference sequence). CDR3 bases read: TGCACCTGCAGTGCAGATCGAGGGACACTCTATGCTGAGCAGTTC. Protein: CTCSADRGTLYAEQF. The entire CDR3 protein is CTCSADRGTLYAEQFF.

As for this clone: Gene and germline names: mouse. The CDR3 end is not reached by the read, which stops 1 residue before it; the germline J gene fills it in. V gene TRBV26 combines with J gene TRBJ1-6; D is undetermined. TRBJ1-6 is designated an ORF whose function remains uncertain. Germline CDR1 reads KGHPV; CDR2 reads FQNQEV (reference sequence). The V gene lost 6 bases and the J gene lost 0 bases, with 9 bases spanning the gap. The CDR3 extends over 15 amino acids. This chain's CDR3 is CASRSQDSYNSPLYF. CDR3 DNA, as far as it was read: TGTGCCAGCAGATCCCAGGATTCCTATAATTCGCCCCTCTAC.

On this clone: Genes and germline come from the mouse. The CDR3 extends 1 residue past the end of the read, so its final part is completed from the germline J gene. The V call is TRBV12-1, the J call TRBJ2-3; 9 bases align to TRBD1. Per germline, CDR1 SGHSN and CDR2 HYEKVE. The CDR3 runs 13 residues. The junction had 1 base not matched to a gene; V was cut back by 2 bases and J by 5 bases. The DNA read from the CDR3 is TGTGCCAGCTCTCCGGGACAGGGAGAAACGCTGTAT. Translated: CASSPGQGETLY. The complete CDR3 sequence is CASSPGQGETLYF.